This TCR beta chain was obtained from a study of T cells in Graves' hyperthyroidism and ophthalmopathy. Looking at the study overall: Peripheral blood was taken when the disease was first diagnosed, before any treatment began.

Germline CDR1 reads MDHEN; CDR2 reads SYDVKM. This CDR3 has 16 residues. V was clipped by 3 bases and J by 0 bases, with 15 bases between them. Regions amplified from RNA transcripts were the TCR beta CDR3 regions. The HTBI set primed first-round TCR CDR3 RT-PCR. TCRdb analysed the multiplex PCR reads with MiXCR anew, one entry per CDR3 protein. The data show roughly 560,000 distinct CDR3 sequences, with about 15% seen just once and approximately 4.2% held by the top ten. This clonotype came up many times. This chain joins TRBV28 and TRBJ2-7; D is possibly TRBD1 (6 bases). Specimen: blood. The sequence derives from a woman aged 35 to 49 with Graves' ophthalmopathy. In nucleotides, the CDR3 is TGTGCCAGCAGTTTGTCCTTGGACAGCTACTCCTACGAGCAGTACTTC. It specifies CASSLSLDSYSYEQYF.